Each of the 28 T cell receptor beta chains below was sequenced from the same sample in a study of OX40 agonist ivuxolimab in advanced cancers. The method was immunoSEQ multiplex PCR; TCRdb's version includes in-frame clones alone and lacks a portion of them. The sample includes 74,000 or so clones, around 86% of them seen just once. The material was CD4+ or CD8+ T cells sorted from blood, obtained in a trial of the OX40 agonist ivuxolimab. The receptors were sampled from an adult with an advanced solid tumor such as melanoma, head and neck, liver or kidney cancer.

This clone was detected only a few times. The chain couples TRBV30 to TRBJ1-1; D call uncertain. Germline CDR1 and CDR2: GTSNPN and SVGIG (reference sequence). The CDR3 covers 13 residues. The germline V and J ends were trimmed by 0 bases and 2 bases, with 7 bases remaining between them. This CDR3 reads CAWSVSRNTEAFF. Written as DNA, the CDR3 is TGTGCCTGGAGTGTATCCAGAAACACTGAAGCTTTCTTT.

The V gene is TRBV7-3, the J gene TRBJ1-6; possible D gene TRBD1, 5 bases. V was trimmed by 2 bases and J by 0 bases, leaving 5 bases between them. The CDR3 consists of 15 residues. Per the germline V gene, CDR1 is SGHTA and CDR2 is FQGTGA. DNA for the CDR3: TGTGCCAGCAGCTTACAGGGCTCCTATAATTCACCCCTCCACTTT. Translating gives CASSLQGSYNSPLHF.

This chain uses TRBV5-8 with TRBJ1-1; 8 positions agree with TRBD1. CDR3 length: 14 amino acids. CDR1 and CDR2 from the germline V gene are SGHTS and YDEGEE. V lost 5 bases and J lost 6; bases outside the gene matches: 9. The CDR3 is CASRGDRGIAEAFF. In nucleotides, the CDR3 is TGTGCCAGCAGGGGTGACAGGGGAATCGCTGAAGCTTTCTTT.

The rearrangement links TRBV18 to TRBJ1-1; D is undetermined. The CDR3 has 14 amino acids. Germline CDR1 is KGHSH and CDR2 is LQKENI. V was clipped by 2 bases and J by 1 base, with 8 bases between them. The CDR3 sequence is CASSPKAQNTEAFF. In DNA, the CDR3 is TGTGCCAGCTCACCAAAGGCACAGAACACTGAAGCTTTCTTT.

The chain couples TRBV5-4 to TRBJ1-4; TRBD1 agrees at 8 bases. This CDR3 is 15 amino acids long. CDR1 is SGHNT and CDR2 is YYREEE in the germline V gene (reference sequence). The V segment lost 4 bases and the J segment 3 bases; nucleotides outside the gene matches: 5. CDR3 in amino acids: CASSPQGAPNEKLFF. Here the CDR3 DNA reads TGTGCCAGCAGCCCCCAGGGGGCGCCTAATGAAAAACTGTTTTTT.

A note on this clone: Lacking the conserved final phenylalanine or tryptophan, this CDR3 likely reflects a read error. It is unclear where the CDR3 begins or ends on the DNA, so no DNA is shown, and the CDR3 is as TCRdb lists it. The CDR3: CASSPDREIFI. The gene calls are TRBV6-5 and TRBJ2-7; TRBD1, the D gene given by the table, was not confirmed from the DNA. Looked up from germline, CDR1 is MNHEY and CDR2 is SVGAGI. The CDR3 is 11 residues long, ends included.

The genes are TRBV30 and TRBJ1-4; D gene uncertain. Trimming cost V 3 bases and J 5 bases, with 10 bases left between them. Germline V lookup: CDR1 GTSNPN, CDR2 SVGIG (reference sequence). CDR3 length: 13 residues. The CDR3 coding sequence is TGTGCCTGGAGCGGAAGACTCAATGAAAAACTGTTTTTT. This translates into CAWSGRLNEKLFF.

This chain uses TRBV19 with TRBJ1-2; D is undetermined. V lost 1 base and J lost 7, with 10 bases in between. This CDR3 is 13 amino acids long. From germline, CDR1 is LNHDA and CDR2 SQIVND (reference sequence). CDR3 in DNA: TGTGCCAGTAGTATAGGAAGGAGCAGTGGCTACACCTTC. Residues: CASSIGRSSGYTF.

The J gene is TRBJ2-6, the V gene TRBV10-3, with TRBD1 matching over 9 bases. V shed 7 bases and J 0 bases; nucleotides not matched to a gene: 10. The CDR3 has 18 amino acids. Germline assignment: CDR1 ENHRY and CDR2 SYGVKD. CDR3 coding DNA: TGTGCCATCATGGGACAGGGAAGGGCGAGCTCTGGGGCCAACGTCCTGACTTTC. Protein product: CAIMGQGRASSGANVLTF.

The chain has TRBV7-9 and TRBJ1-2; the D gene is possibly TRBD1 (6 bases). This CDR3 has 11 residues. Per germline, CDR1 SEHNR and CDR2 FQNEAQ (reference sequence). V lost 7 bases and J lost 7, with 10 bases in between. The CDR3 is CASNREGGYTF. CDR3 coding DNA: TGTGCCAGCAACAGGGAGGGTGGCTACACCTTC.

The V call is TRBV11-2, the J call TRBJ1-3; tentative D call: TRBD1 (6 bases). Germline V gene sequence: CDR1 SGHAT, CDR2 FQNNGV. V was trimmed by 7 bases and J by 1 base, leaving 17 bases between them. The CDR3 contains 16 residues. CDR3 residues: CASNWGGSRSGNTIYF. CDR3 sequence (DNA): TGTGCCAGCAACTGGGGGGGCAGCCGTTCTGGAAACACCATATATTTT.

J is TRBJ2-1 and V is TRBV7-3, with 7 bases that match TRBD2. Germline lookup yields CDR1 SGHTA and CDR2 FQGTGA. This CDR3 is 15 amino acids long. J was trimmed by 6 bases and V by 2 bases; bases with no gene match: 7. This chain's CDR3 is CASSLGGSHGNEQFF. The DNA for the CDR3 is TGTGCCAGCAGCTTAGGCGGGAGCCACGGCAATGAGCAGTTCTTC.

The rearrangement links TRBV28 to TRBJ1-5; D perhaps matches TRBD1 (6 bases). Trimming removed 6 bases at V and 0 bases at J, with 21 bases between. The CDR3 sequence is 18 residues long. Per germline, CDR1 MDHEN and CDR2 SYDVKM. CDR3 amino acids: CASSLQGWGRYSNQPQHF. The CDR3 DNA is TGTGCCAGCAGCTTACAGGGATGGGGACGGTATAGCAATCAGCCCCAGCATTTT.

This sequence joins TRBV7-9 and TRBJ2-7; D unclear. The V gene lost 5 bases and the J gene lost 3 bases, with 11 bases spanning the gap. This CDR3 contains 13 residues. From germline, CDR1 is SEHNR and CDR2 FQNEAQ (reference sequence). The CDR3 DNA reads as TGTGCCAGCAGCCACGGAGAAAGCTACGAGCAGTACTTC. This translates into CASSHGESYEQYF.

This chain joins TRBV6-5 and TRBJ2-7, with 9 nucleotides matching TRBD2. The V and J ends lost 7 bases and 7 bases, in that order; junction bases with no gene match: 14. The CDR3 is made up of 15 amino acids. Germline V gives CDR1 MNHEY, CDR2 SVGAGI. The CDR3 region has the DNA TGTGCCAGCATTAGCGGGAGCGCCCGAGGAGGGGAGCAGTACTTC. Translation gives CASISGSARGGEQYF.

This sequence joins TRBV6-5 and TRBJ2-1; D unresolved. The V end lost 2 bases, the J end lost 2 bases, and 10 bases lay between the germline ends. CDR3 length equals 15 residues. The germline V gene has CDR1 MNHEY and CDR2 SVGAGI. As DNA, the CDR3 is TGTGCCAGCAGTTACAAAGCGAACCCCTACAATGAGCAGTTCTTC. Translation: CASSYKANPYNEQFF.

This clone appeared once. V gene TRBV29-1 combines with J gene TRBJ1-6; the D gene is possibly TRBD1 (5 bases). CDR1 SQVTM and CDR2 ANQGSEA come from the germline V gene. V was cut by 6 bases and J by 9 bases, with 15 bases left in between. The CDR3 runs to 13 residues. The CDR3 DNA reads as TGCAGCGTGCAACAGGAAAGAGGTTCACCCCTCCACTTT. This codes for CSVQQERGSPLHF.

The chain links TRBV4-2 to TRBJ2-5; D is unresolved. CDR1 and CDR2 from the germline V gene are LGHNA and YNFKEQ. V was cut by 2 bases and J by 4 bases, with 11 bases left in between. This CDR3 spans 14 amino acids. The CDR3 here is CASSQSDMGETQYF. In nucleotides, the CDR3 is TGTGCCAGCAGCCAATCGGATATGGGAGAGACCCAGTACTTC.

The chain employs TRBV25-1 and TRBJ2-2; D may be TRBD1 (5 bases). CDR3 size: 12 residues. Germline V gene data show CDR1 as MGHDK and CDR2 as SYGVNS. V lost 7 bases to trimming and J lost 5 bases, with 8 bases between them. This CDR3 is CASTKGTGELFF. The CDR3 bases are TGTGCCAGCACCAAGGGGACCGGGGAGCTGTTTTTT.

Here the CDR3 DNA reads TGTGCCAGCAGTTCGGTGGCCGGAGGTAGCTCGAACTACAATGAGCAGTTCTTC. This translates into CASSSVAGGSSNYNEQFF. The rearrangement uses TRBV28 and TRBJ2-1; possible D gene TRBD2, 5 bases. Trimming stripped 4 bases from V and 3 bases from J, with 22 bases between. This CDR3 contains 18 residues. Germline CDR1 reads MDHEN; CDR2 reads SYDVKM.

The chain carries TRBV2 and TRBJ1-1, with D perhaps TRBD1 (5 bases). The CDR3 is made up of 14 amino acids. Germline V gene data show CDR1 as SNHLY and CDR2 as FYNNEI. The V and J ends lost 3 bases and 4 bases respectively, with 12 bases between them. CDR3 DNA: TGTGCCAGCAGTGACCGCGGGGGGATCACTGAAGCTTTCTTT. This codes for CASSDRGGITEAFF.

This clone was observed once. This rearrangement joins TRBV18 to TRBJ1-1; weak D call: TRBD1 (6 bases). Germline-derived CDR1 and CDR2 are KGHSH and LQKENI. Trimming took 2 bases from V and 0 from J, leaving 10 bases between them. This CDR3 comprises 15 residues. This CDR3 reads CASSPESGVNTEAFF. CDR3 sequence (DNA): TGTGCCAGCTCACCAGAGTCAGGGGTGAACACTGAAGCTTTCTTT.

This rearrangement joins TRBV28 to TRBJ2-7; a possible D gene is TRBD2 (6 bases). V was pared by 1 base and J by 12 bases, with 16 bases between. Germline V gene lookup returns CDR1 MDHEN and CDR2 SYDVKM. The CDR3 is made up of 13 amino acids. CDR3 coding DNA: TGTGCCAGCAGTTTATCTTCCCGGGAGTCCTGGTACTTC. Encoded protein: CASSLSSRESWYF.

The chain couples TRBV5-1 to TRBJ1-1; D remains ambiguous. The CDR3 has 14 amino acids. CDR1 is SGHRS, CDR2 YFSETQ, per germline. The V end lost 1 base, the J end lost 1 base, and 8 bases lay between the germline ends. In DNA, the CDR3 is TGCGCCAGCAGCTTGAGGATGGGGAACACTGAAGCTTTCTTT. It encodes CASSLRMGNTEAFF.

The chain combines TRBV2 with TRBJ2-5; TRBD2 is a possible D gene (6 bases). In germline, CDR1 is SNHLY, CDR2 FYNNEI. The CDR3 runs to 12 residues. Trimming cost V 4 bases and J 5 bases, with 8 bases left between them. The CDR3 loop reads CASSALAETQYF. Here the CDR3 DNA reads TGTGCCAGCAGTGCACTAGCCGAGACCCAGTACTTC. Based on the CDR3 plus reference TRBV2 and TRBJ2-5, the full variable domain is EPEVTQTPSHQVTQMGQEVILRCVPISNHLYFYWYRQILGQKVEFLVSFYNNEISEKSEIFDDQFSVERPDGSNFTLKIRSTKLEDSAMYFCASSALAETQYFGPGTRLLVL.

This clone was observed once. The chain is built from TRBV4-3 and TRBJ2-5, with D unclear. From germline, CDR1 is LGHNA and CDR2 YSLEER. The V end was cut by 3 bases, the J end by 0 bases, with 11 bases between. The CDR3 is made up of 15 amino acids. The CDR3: CASSQGPKNQETQYF. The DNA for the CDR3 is TGCGCCAGCAGCCAGGGCCCCAAAAACCAAGAGACCCAGTACTTC.

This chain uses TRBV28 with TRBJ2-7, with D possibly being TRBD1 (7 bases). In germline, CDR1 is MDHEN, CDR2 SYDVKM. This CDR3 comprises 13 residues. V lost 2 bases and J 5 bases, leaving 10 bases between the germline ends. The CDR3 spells CASSLAGQHEQYF. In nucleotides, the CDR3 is TGTGCCAGCAGTTTAGCGGGACAGCACGAGCAGTACTTC.

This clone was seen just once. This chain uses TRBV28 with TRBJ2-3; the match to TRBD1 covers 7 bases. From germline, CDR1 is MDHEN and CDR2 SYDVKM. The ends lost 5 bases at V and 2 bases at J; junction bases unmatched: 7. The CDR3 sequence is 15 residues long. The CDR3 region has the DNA TGTGCCAGCAGTCCGACAGGGAAAATCACAGATACGCAGTATTTT. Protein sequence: CASSPTGKITDTQYF.